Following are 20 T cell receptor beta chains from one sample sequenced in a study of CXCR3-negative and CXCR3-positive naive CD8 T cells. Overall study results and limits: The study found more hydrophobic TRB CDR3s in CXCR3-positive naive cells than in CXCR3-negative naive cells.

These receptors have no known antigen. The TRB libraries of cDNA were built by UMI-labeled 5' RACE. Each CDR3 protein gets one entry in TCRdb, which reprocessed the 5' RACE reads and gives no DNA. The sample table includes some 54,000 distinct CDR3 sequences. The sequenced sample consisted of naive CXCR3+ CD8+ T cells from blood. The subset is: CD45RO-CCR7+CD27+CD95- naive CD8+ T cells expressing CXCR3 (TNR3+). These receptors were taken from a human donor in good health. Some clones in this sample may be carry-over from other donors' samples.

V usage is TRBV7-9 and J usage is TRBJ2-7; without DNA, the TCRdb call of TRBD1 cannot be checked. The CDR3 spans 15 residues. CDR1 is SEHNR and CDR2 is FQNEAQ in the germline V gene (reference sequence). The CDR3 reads CASSPQGVRSYEQYF.

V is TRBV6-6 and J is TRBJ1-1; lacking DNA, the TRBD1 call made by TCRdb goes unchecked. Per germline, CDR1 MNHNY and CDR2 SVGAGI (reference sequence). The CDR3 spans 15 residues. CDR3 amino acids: CATITALSVNTEAFF.

The CDR3 sequence is CASSRLAGGDNEQFF. V is TRBV28 and J is TRBJ2-1; the D call from TCRdb, TRBD2, cannot be confirmed without DNA. In germline, CDR1 is MDHEN, CDR2 SYDVKM. CDR3 length equals 15 residues.

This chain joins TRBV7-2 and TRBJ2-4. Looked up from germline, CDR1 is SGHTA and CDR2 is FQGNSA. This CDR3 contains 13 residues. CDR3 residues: CASSLGDGVIQYF.

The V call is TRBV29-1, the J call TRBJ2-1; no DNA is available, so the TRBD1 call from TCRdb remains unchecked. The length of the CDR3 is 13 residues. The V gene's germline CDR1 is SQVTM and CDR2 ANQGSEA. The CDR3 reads CSTRDRGNNEQFF.

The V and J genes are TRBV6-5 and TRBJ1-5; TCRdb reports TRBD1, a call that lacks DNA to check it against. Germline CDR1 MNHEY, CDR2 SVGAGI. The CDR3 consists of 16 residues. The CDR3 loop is CASSSGGPRPNQPQHF.

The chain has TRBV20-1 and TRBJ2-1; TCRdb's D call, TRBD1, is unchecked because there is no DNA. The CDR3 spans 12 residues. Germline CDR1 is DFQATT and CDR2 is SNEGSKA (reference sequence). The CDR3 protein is CSAEGGANEQFF.

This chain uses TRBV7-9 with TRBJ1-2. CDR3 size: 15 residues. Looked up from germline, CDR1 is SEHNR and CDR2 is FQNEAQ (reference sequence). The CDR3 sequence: CASSLGPGPLLGYTF.

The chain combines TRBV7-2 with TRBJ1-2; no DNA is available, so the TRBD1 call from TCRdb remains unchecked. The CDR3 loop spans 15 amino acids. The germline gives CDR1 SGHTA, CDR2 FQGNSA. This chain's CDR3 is CASSASGGVGWDRTF.

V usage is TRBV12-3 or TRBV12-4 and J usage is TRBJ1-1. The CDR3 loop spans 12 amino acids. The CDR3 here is CASSPTNTEAFF.

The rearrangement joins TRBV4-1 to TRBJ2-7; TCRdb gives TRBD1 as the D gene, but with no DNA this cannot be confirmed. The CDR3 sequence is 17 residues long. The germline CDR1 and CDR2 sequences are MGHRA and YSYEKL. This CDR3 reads CASSRLPQAGQGDEQYF.

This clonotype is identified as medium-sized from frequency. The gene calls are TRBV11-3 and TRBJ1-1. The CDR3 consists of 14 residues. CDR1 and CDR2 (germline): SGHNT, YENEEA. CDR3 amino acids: CASSPSGVDTEAFF.

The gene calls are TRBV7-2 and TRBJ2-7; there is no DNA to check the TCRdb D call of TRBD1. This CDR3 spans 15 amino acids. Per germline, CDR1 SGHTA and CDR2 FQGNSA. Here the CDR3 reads CASSLRRQGDYEQYF.

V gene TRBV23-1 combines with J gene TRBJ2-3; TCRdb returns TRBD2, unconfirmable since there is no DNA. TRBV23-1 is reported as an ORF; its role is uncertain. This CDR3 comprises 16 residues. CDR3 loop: CASSHPGLETTDTQYF.

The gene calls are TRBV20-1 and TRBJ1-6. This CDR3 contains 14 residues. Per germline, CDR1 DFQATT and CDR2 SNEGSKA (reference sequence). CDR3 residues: CSASNGQENSPLHF.

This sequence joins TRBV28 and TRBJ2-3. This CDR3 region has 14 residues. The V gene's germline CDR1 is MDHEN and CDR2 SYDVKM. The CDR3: CASSFYTKGDTQYF.

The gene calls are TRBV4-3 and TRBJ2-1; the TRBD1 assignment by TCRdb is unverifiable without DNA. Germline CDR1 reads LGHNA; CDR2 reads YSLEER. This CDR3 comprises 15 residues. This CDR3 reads CASSRPGGPDNEQFF.

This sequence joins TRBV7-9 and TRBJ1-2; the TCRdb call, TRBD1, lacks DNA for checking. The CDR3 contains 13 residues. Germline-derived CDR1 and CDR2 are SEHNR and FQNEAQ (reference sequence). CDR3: CASSPGDNYGYTF.

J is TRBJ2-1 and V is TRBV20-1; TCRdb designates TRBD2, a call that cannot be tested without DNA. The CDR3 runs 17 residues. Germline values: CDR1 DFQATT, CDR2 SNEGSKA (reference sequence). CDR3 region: CSARDRRRSSSYNAQLF.

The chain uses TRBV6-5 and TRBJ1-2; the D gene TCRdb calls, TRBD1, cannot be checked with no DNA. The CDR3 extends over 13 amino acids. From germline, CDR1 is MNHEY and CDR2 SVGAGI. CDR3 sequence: CASSSDRMNGYTF.